These 13 T cell receptor beta chains were all obtained from the same sample, sequenced in a study of regulatory T cells in long-lasting Graves disease. As for time point: newly diagnosed GD, antithyroid drugs for less than 3 months. PBMC-derived RNA was used for the TCR library. Arm-PCR with iRepertoire HTBI primers amplified the CDR3 regions for these TCR beta libraries. One entry per CDR3 protein, called by TCRdb with MiXCR from the multiplex PCR reads. The sample lists 350,000 to 450,000 distinct CDR3 sequences; over 9.5% were seen once. These data were likewise used in another study, on T cells in Graves' hyperthyroidism and ophthalmopathy.

The sequencing used peripheral blood mononuclear cells (PBMCs), collected at new diagnosis, from a patient treated with antithyroid drugs. The origin of the receptors is a woman between 18 and 30 years old with Graves disease.

This clonotype was seen only a few times. The J gene is TRBJ2-2, the V gene TRBV2; D may be TRBD1 (5 bases). Trimming took off 4 bases at V and 1 base at J, with 10 bases between the two ends. CDR3 length: 15 residues. Germline V CDR1 and CDR2: SNHLY, FYNNEI. CDR3 amino acids: CASSGGTLNTGELFF. The CDR3 coding sequence is TGTGCCAGCAGTGGGGGCACCCTGAACACCGGGGAGCTGTTTTTT.

The chain combines TRBV5-1 with TRBJ2-7; D might be TRBD1 (7 bases). This CDR3 is built from 15 residues. Trimming stripped 6 bases from V and 0 bases from J, with 16 bases between. Germline CDR1 is SGHRS and CDR2 is YFSETQ. The CDR3 DNA follows: TGCGCCAGCACCTGGCGGGACAGATACTCCTACGAGCAGTACTTC. Protein: CASTWRDRYSYEQYF.

V and J are TRBV6-5 and TRBJ1-2; 11 nucleotides align to TRBD1. After removal of 3 bases from V and 8 bases from J, the junction contained 11 bases not matched to a gene. Germline-derived CDR1 and CDR2 are MNHEY and SVGAGI. The CDR3 runs 16 residues. CDR3 residues: CASSYELWTGGVGYTF. The CDR3 DNA reads TGTGCCAGCAGTTATGAGCTATGGACAGGGGGCGTAGGCTACACCTTC.

The chain couples TRBV9 to TRBJ2-7, with D possibly matching TRBD2 (6 bases). CDR1 and CDR2 from the germline V gene are SGDLS and YYNGEE. The CDR3 runs 13 residues. V was clipped by 5 bases and J by 7 bases, with 16 bases between them. The CDR3: CASSVSSGLEQYF. In DNA, the CDR3 is TGTGCCAGCAGTGTGTCGAGCGGGTTAGAGCAGTACTTC.

This clonotype was counted ten times or more. This sequence joins TRBV10-3 and TRBJ2-2; D might be TRBD2 (6 bases). There are 14 residues in the CDR3. Deletions cut 10 bases from V and 3 bases from J, with 15 bases between. Germline V gene lookup returns CDR1 ENHRY and CDR2 SYGVKD. The CDR3: CANSRETDTGELFF. CDR3 coding DNA: TGTGCCAACTCCCGGGAGACCGACACCGGGGAGCTGTTTTTT.

This clonotype came up a few times. The chain is built from TRBV20-1 and TRBJ2-7; 7 bases are a match to TRBD2. Germline values: CDR1 DFQATT, CDR2 SNEGSKA (reference sequence). V trimming: 3 bases; J trimming: 4 bases; junction bases outside the gene matches: 15. This CDR3 region has 16 residues. The CDR3 region is CSASGAGTGGSYEQYF. CDR3 in DNA: TGCAGTGCTAGTGGGGCCGGGACTGGCGGGAGTTACGAGCAGTACTTC.

The rearrangement links TRBV7-9 to TRBJ2-5; TRBD2 aligns across 8 bases. The CDR3 spans 16 residues. The trim removed 5 bases at V and 4 bases at J, leaving 12 bases unmatched. CDR1 is SEHNR and CDR2 is FQNEAQ in the germline V gene (reference sequence). The CDR3 protein is CASSHGSGGSLETQYF. The DNA for the CDR3 is TGTGCCAGCAGCCACGGGTCGGGGGGGTCCTTAGAGACCCAGTACTTC.

Regarding this clonotype: A read error may be the cause here, since a much bigger clone is one base away. The gene calls are TRBV28 and TRBJ2-6; TRBD1 is a possible D gene (6 bases). The CDR3 has 14 residues. CDR1 is MDHEN, CDR2 SYDVKM, per germline. The CDR3 reads CASLGRAGANFLTF. The CDR3 DNA sequence: TGTGCCAGCCTGGGTAGGGCAGGGGCCAACTTCCTGACTTTC.

The chain combines TRBV12-3 or TRBV12-4 with TRBJ1-3; a weak D match, TRBD1 (6 bases). V lost 6 bases to trimming and J lost 4 bases, with 19 bases between them. The CDR3 totals 16 residues. The CDR3 protein is CASRSLYRAMGNTIYF. The DNA for the CDR3 is TGTGCCAGCAGATCCCTCTACAGGGCCATGGGAAACACCATATATTTT.

This clonotype was observed a handful of times. The chain links TRBV4-3 to TRBJ1-6, with 12 bases aligning to TRBD1. J was trimmed by 10 bases and V by 5 bases; bases with no gene match: 6. The CDR3 contains 15 residues. Germline assignment: CDR1 LGHNA and CDR2 YSLEER. The CDR3 is CASSDRDRGRSPLHF. DNA for the CDR3: TGCGCCAGCAGCGACCGGGACAGGGGGCGATCACCCCTCCACTTT.

This clonotype showed up many times. Here the CDR3 DNA reads TGCGCCAGCAGCTTGGTGGGACAGGGAAGAGAAGCTTTCTTT. Protein: CASSLVGQGREAFF. The chain uses TRBV5-1 and TRBJ1-1; 9 bases are a match to TRBD1. The CDR3 runs 14 residues. The germline gives CDR1 SGHRS, CDR2 YFSETQ. The trim removed 0 bases at V and 8 bases at J, leaving 5 bases unmatched.

The rearrangement joins TRBV29-1 to TRBJ2-7, with D unresolved. V was clipped by 1 base and J by 5 bases, with 6 bases between them. The germline CDR1 and CDR2 sequences are SQVTM and ANQGSEA. This CDR3 has 11 amino acids. The CDR3 here is CSVEAGHEQYF. CDR3 bases: TGCAGCGTTGAAGCGGGCCACGAGCAGTACTTC.

Remarks on this clonotype: This may be a read error: a much more frequent sequence differs by one nucleotide. The gene calls are TRBV6-5 and TRBJ2-7; the D gene could be TRBD1 or TRBD2 (7 bases each). V dropped 2 bases and J dropped 4 bases, with 15 bases sitting between them. Germline assignment: CDR1 MNHEY and CDR2 SVGAGI. The CDR3 is made up of 15 amino acids. The chain's CDR3 is CASSYGQGGVYEQYV. The CDR3 DNA is TGTGCCAGCAGTTACGGGCAGGGGGGGGTGTACGAGCAGTACGTC.